This T cell receptor (beta chain) was sequenced for a study of blood T cell repertoires in COVID-19. Produced via immunoSEQ multiplex PCR; TCRdb's table is partial and in-frame only. The table records about 140,000 clones, around 79% of them present only once. The sample holds a few counts of this clone. The sample comprised peripheral blood. This receptor was obtained from a man aged 60-69 years with acute or convalescent COVID-19.

The CDR3, as DNA: TGTGCCAGCTCACCACCAAACGCCATGAGATATGGCTACACCTTC. Its protein product is CASSPPNAMRYGYTF. This chain connects TRBV18 to TRBJ1-2; D uncertain. The CDR3 spans 15 residues. Per germline, CDR1 KGHSH and CDR2 LQKENI. Trimming removed 0 bases at V and 5 bases at J, with 13 bases between.